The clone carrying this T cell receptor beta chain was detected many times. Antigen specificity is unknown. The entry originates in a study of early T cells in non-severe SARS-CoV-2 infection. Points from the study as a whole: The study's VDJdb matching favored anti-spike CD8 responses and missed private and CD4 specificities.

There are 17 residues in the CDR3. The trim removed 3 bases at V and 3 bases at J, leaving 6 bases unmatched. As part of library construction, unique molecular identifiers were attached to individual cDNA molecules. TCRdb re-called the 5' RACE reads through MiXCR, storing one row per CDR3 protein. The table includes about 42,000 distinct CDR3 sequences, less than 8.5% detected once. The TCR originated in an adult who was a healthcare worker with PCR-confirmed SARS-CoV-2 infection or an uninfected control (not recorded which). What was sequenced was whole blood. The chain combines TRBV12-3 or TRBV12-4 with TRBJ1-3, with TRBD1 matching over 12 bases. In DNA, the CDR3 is TGTGCCAGCAGTTTCGCGGGGACAGGGGGCTATGGAAACACCATATATTTT. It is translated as CASSFAGTGGYGNTIYF.